These T cell receptor beta chains were read from a single sample in a study of cytomegalovirus exposure and HLA in healthy donors. TCRdb's copy holds only in-frame clones and misses some; the assay was immunoSEQ multiplex PCR. This table holds 100,000 to 150,000 clones, 10% to 13% found once. Specimen: PBMCs. All receptors derive from a woman aged 18-35 years in good health and CMV-seropositive. Both conserved end residues are part of each CDR3. The D gene is left open where the match is weak. Clone size is not always given. Where it is, it says once, few, many or a class for expanded clones.

CDR3 protein | CDR3 DNA | J gene | clone size | V gene | D gene
CASSLRQNTEAFF | TGTGCCAGCAGCCTGCGACAGAACACTGAAGCTTTCTTT | TRBJ1-1 | . | TRBV7-9 | .
CASSLTGSNEQFF | TGCGCCAGCAGCTTGACAGGGTCCAATGAGCAGTTCTTC | TRBJ2-1 | . | TRBV5-1 | .
CASSVGAGGPQGDTQYF | TGTGCCAGCAGCGTAGGGGCCGGTGGGCCTCAGGGGGATACGCAGTATTTT | TRBJ2-3 | . | TRBV9 | .
CASTPTGGLSNQPQHF | TGTGCCAGCACCCCGACTGGAGGGCTAAGCAATCAGCCCCAGCATTTT | TRBJ1-5 | . | TRBV28 | .
CASSYYWGGSTDTQYF | TGTGCCAGCAGCTATTACTGGGGGGGGTCCACAGATACGCAGTATTTT | TRBJ2-3 | few | TRBV5-4 | TRBD2
CASSLAFGGISDHEQYF | TGTGCCAGCAGCTTAGCGTTCGGGGGAATTTCCGACCACGAGCAGTACTTC | TRBJ2-7 | few | TRBV7-9 | .
CAWSAARTDKNTGELFF | TGTGCCTGGAGTGCCGCCCGGACAGACAAGAACACCGGGGAGCTGTTTTTT | TRBJ2-2 | . | TRBV30 | .
CASSFNLGGDEQYF | TGTGCCAGCAGCTTCAACCTAGGGGGCGACGAGCAGTACTTC | TRBJ2-7 | few | TRBV5-6 | TRBD1
CASSWAGQGILGNTGELFF | TGTGCCAGCAGTTGGGCGGGACAGGGAATTCTGGGAAACACCGGGGAGCTGTTTTTT | TRBJ2-2 | few | TRBV11-2 | TRBD1
CASSPGGYGYTF | TGTGCCAGCAGCCCCGGGGGCTATGGCTACACCTTC | TRBJ1-2 | few | TRBV25-1 | .
CASSPSGDTQYF | TGCGCCAGCAGCCCTAGCGGAGATACGCAGTATTTT | TRBJ2-3 | few | TRBV5-1 | TRBD2
CASSLGLAGDYEQYF | TGTGCCAGCAGCCTGGGACTAGCGGGAGATTACGAGCAGTACTTC | TRBJ2-7 | . | TRBV5-6 | TRBD2
CASNRGDSSLPYEQYF | TGTGCCAGTAACCGGGGGGACTCATCCCTCCCCTACGAGCAGTACTTC | TRBJ2-7 | . | TRBV19 | TRBD2
CASSPGQGNTEAFF | TGTGCCAGCAGCCCCGGACAGGGGAACACTGAAGCTTTCTTT | TRBJ1-1 | few | TRBV4-2 | TRBD1
CASSSPLTSETHNEQFF | TGTGCCAGCAGCTCCCCCCTAACTAGCGAGACTCACAATGAGCAGTTCTTC | TRBJ2-1 | few | TRBV5-6 | TRBD2
CASSQDISRGDTF | TGCGCCAGCAGCCAAGATATATCCAGGGGCGACACCTTC | TRBJ1-2 | . | TRBV4-1 | .
CASTTAPGKGSGETQYF | TGCGCCAGCACCACCGCTCCAGGGAAAGGGAGCGGGGAGACCCAGTACTTC | TRBJ2-5 | . | TRBV5-1 | .
CASSLGASETYEQYF | TGTGCCAGCAGCCTTGGGGCTAGCGAGACCTACGAGCAGTACTTC | TRBJ2-7 | few | TRBV7-9 | .
CATTPGQGPYGYTF | TGTGCCACTACCCCGGGACAGGGACCTTATGGCTACACCTTC | TRBJ1-2 | . | TRBV2 | TRBD1
CASSISGRAREQYF | TGTGCCAGCAGTATTAGCGGGAGGGCCCGGGAGCAGTACTTC | TRBJ2-7 | few | TRBV27 | TRBD2
CASSLGTGLYEQYF | TGTGCCAGCAGTTTAGGGACAGGGTTATACGAGCAGTACTTC | TRBJ2-7 | . | TRBV28 | TRBD1
CASSIQGYGNQPQHF | TGTGCCAGTAGTATACAGGGTTACGGCAATCAGCCCCAGCATTTT | TRBJ1-5 | few | TRBV19 | .
CASSHADRGAYEQYF | TGCGCCAGCAGCCACGCGGACAGGGGGGCCTACGAGCAGTACTTC | TRBJ2-7 | . | TRBV4-1 | TRBD1
CASSFVTGGGYTF | TGTGCCAGCAGTTTTGTGACAGGGGGTGGCTACACCTTC | TRBJ1-2 | . | TRBV27 | TRBD1
CATSSLRREQFF | TGTGCCACCAGCAGCCTCAGGCGAGAGCAGTTCTTC | TRBJ2-1 | few | TRBV15 | .
CASSPPGEPPLHF | TGTGCCAGCAGCCCGCCTGGGGAGCCACCCCTCCACTTT | TRBJ1-6 | . | TRBV5-4 | .
CASSHPGLSSIEQFF | TGCGCCAGCAGCCACCCCGGCCTCTCTAGTATTGAGCAGTTCTTC | TRBJ2-1 | . | TRBV4-1 | .
CASSVDTEGSWTEAFF | TGTGCCAGCAGCGTAGATACTGAGGGTAGTTGGACTGAAGCTTTCTTT | TRBJ1-1 | few | TRBV9 | .
CASSRSGANSYGYTF | TGTGCCAGCAGTCGCTCAGGGGCGAACTCCTATGGCTACACCTTC | TRBJ1-2 | few | TRBV28 | .
CASSQDGQGISGNTIYF | TGTGCCAGCAGCCAAGATGGTCAGGGAATATCTGGAAACACCATATATTTT | TRBJ1-3 | . | TRBV4-2 | .
CASSINAGGNEQFF | TGTGCCAGTAGTATAAATGCGGGGGGTAATGAGCAGTTCTTC | TRBJ2-1 | . | TRBV19 | TRBD2
CASSQTRNEQFF | TGCGCCAGCAGCCAAACTCGGAATGAGCAGTTCTTC | TRBJ2-1 | . | TRBV5-1 | .
CAISAGREINEQFF | TGTGCCATCAGTGCGGGTCGGGAGATTAATGAGCAGTTCTTC | TRBJ2-1 | . | TRBV10-3 | .
CASSLVAGGGDYNEQFF | TGTGCCAGCAGCTTAGTGGCGGGAGGGGGGGACTACAATGAGCAGTTCTTC | TRBJ2-1 | . | TRBV7-2 | TRBD2
CASSLGQPEAFF | TGTGCCAGCAGTTTAGGGCAGCCAGAAGCTTTCTTT | TRBJ1-1 | . | TRBV28 | .
CASSAGLNTEAFF | TGTGCCAGCTCGGCGGGACTGAACACTGAAGCTTTCTTT | TRBJ1-1 | . | TRBV18 | .
CSVGGLAGGGEQYF | TGCAGCGTTGGGGGACTAGCGGGAGGCGGAGAGCAGTACTTC | TRBJ2-7 | few | TRBV29-1 | TRBD2
CASSLERFTEAFF | TGTGCCAGCAGCTTGGAGCGGTTCACTGAAGCTTTCTTT | TRBJ1-1 | . | TRBV5-5 | .
CASSFGRGTEAFF | TGTGCCAGCAGTTTCGGCAGGGGGACTGAAGCTTTCTTT | TRBJ1-1 | . | TRBV27 | TRBD1
CASSLVAPSYNEQFF | TGCGCCAGCAGCTTGGTAGCGCCATCCTACAATGAGCAGTTCTTC | TRBJ2-1 | . | TRBV5-1 | .
CASSYLGQPNTEAFF | TGTGCCAGCAGTTACTTGGGACAGCCGAACACTGAAGCTTTCTTT | TRBJ1-1 | few | TRBV6-5 | TRBD1
CASSLTWEAKEQYF | TGTGCCAGCAGCTTAACGTGGGAGGCAAAGGAGCAGTACTTC | TRBJ2-7 | . | TRBV7-3 | .